Detailed here is one T cell receptor (beta chain). What it recognizes is unknown. TCRdb analysed the reads with MiXCR anew, one entry per CDR3 protein. This table has some 300,000 distinct CDR3 sequences, approximately 15% appearing once. This CDR3 comprises 13 residues. The ends lost 4 bases at V and 7 bases at J; junction bases unmatched: 4. This sample was taken from a study of T cell repertoires in cytomegalovirus infection. As for the study in general: Matching HLA type and CMV infection were both indicated by public TCR beta signatures.

General study results and limits: Summed frequency of shared TCR beta families picked out CMV carriers who also had the relevant HLA. Clonotypes of TCR beta that were HLA-C-restricted and CMV-specific dominated the ex vivo response.

Source material: PBMCs. V gene TRBV12-3 or TRBV12-4 combines with J gene TRBJ1-1, with 9 bases fitting TRBD1. The receptor was derived from a human donor in good health (CMV status not recorded). Some clones in this sample may be carry-over from other donors' samples. The CDR3 DNA follows: TGTGCCAGCAGTTATGGGACAGGGCTTGAAGCTTTCTTT. Its translation: CASSYGTGLEAFF.